The present TCR beta chain was sequenced within a study of blood T cells in healthy people across ages. Combining a sample-barcoded 5' primer with a J-beta primer mix, a second PCR ran for roughly 7 to 11 cycles. A minimum of 3 million CDR3-containing paired-end reads was obtained for each sample. One entry per CDR3 protein results from TCRdb running MiXCR on the 5' RACE reads. Here the sample spans 1,300,000 or so distinct CDR3 sequences, roughly 59% being singletons. The CDR3 has 16 amino acids. Germline lookup yields CDR1 SEHNR and CDR2 FQNEAQ (reference sequence). V lost 1 base to trimming and J lost 3 bases; unmatched junction nucleotides: 8.

J is TRBJ1-2 and V is TRBV7-9; 7 nucleotides match TRBD1. The sample was blood. This clonotype originated in a man aged 18 to 29 in good health. This chain's CDR3 is CASSLGNRGRHYGYTF. CDR3 sequence (DNA): TGTGCCAGCAGCTTAGGGAACAGGGGCCGACACTATGGCTACACCTTC.